Below are 21 T cell receptor beta chains sequenced from a single sample in a study of shared T cell receptors in the human thymus. Using immunoSEQ multiplex PCR, the repertoire was profiled, and TCRdb retains in-frame clones only, with some absent. The data show 640,000 or so clones, with roughly 86% seen just once and roughly 0.0094% held by the top ten. This sample also belongs to another study, concerning human thymus T cells.

The sample comprised thymocytes. These receptors originate from a boy younger than two with a congenital heart defect.

The chain has TRBV7-2 and TRBJ2-7, with 13 bases matching TRBD2. V lost 5 bases, J lost 7 bases, and 14 bases stayed unmatched. The CDR3 extends over 17 amino acids. Germline CDR1 is SGHTA and CDR2 is FQGNSA. CDR3 coding DNA: TGTGCCAGCAGCATAAGGACTAGCGGGAGAGGACTTCGAGAGCAGTACTTC. Protein sequence: CASSIRTSGRGLREQYF.

The CDR3 loop is CASSLGSAQDTQYF. CDR3 sequence (DNA): TGCGCCAGCAGCTTGGGGTCCGCACAGGATACGCAGTATTTT. This chain joins TRBV5-1 and TRBJ2-3, with unresolved D. The germline CDR1 and CDR2 sequences are SGHRS and YFSETQ. V gave up 0 bases and J gave up 6 bases, with 11 bases separating them. The CDR3 is 14 amino acids.

The rearrangement uses TRBV28 and TRBJ2-3; D not certain. The CDR3 runs 11 residues. V was trimmed by 6 bases and J by 3 bases, leaving 4 bases between them. CDR1 and CDR2 from the germline V gene are MDHEN and SYDVKM. The CDR3, as DNA: TGTGCCAGCAGCCCGACAGATACGCAGTATTTT. It codes for CASSPTDTQYF.

The chain recombines TRBV6-5 with TRBJ1-4, with D perhaps matching TRBD1 (5 bases). Looked up from germline, CDR1 is MNHEY and CDR2 is SVGAGI. Trimming stripped 2 bases from V and 5 bases from J, with 9 bases between. The CDR3 sequence is 14 residues long. The CDR3 sequence is CASSYSRGNEKLFF. In nucleotides, the CDR3 is TGTGCCAGCAGTTACAGTCGGGGGAATGAAAAACTGTTTTTT.

This chain uses TRBV5-1 with TRBJ2-3; D gene unclear. Germline values: CDR1 SGHRS, CDR2 YFSETQ. The CDR3 has 14 residues. Trimming took 2 bases from V and 2 from J, leaving 9 bases between them. The CDR3 sequence: CASSFAVHTDTQYF. CDR3 coding DNA: TGCGCCAGCAGCTTTGCAGTCCACACAGATACGCAGTATTTT.

This chain connects TRBV19 to TRBJ2-1; 13 nucleotides align to TRBD2. Germline values: CDR1 LNHDA, CDR2 SQIVND (reference sequence). The CDR3 contains 13 residues. The ends lost 8 bases at V and 8 bases at J; junction bases unmatched: 3. The CDR3 bases are TGTGCCAGTGCACTAGCGGGGGGGCATGAGCAGTTCTTC. Its translation is CASALAGGHEQFF.

The V call is TRBV7-2, the J call TRBJ1-1, with TRBD1 matching 8 bases. V was clipped by 1 base and J by 4 bases; unmatched bases: 5. CDR3 length: 15 amino acids. From germline, CDR1 is SGHTA and CDR2 FQGNSA. Written as DNA, the CDR3 is TGTGCCAGCAGCTTAGTCCGGACAGGGCTCACTGAAGCTTTCTTT. Translated: CASSLVRTGLTEAFF. The full variable domain, its missing parts supplied by reference TRBV7-2 and TRBJ1-1, is GAGVSQSPSNKVTEKGKDVELRCDPISGHTALYWYRQSLGQGLEFLIYFQGNSAPDKSGLPSDRFSAERTGGSVSTLTIQRTQQEDSAVYLCASSLVRTGLTEAFFGQGTRLTVV.

The chain couples TRBV6-4 to TRBJ2-2, with TRBD1 matching over 7 bases. The germline gives CDR1 MRHNA, CDR2 SNTAGT. The CDR3 runs 15 residues. V lost 9 bases and J lost 2; bases outside the gene matches: 9. CDR3 amino acids: CASAPGTDNTGELFF. As DNA, the CDR3 is TGTGCCAGTGCCCCGGGGACAGATAACACCGGGGAGCTGTTTTTT.

This clone was seen a few times. The chain joins TRBV14 to TRBJ2-7; D unclear. The V end was cut by 4 bases, the J end by 1 base, with 11 bases between. The CDR3 has 14 residues. Germline CDR1 and CDR2: SGHDN and FVKESK. The CDR3 spells CASSLRMQSYEQYF. DNA for the CDR3: TGTGCCAGCAGCCTCAGGATGCAATCCTACGAGCAGTACTTC. Full variable domain (rest looked up from reference TRBV14 and TRBJ2-7): EAGVTQFPSHSVIEKGQTVTLRCDPISGHDNLYWYRRVMGKEIKFLLHFVKESKQDESGMPNNRFLAERTGGTYSTLKVQPAELEDSGVYFCASSLRMQSYEQYFGPGTRLTVT.

This chain connects TRBV27 to TRBJ2-3; D is unclear. The V and J ends lost 5 bases and 7 bases respectively, with 16 bases between them. Germline loops: CDR1 MNHEY, CDR2 SMNVEV (reference sequence). CDR3 length: 14 amino acids. The CDR3 nucleotides read TGTGCCAGCAGTCCCCAAGGAGTTCGAAATACGCAGTATTTT. The encoded protein is CASSPQGVRNTQYF.

The chain couples TRBV7-2 to TRBJ1-1; TRBD1 agrees at 10 bases. The CDR3 runs 16 residues. Germline V lookup: CDR1 SGHTA, CDR2 FQGNSA. J gave up 3 bases and V 5 bases, and 9 bases lay outside the gene matches. The CDR3 coding sequence is TGTGCCAGCAGCAAGGGACAGGGGATAATGGACACTGAAGCTTTCTTT. Protein product: CASSKGQGIMDTEAFF.

The chain employs TRBV5-1 and TRBJ2-7; 9 nucleotides line up with TRBD2. This CDR3 region has 16 residues. The junction had 9 bases not matched to a gene; V was cut back by 3 bases and J by 2 bases. Germline V gene sequence: CDR1 SGHRS, CDR2 YFSETQ. The CDR3, as DNA: TGCGCCAGCAGCTCTGTACGCGGGAGGGAACCCTACGAGCAGTACTTC. This encodes CASSSVRGREPYEQYF. The complete variable domain, with remaining parts taken from reference TRBV5-1 and TRBJ2-7, reads KAGVTQTPRYLIKTRGQQVTLSCSPISGHRSVSWYQQTPGQGLQFLFEYFSETQRNKGNFPGRFSGRQFSNSRSEMNVSTLELGDSALYLCASSSVRGREPYEQYFGPGTRLTVT.

The chain is built from TRBV25-1 and TRBJ1-1; D remains unclear. Germline CDR1 reads MGHDK; CDR2 reads SYGVNS. V was shortened by 5 bases and J by 1 base, with 8 bases between the two germline ends. This CDR3 contains 13 residues. In DNA, the CDR3 is TGTGCCAGCAGTTCCCCAGGGAACACTGAAGCTTTCTTT. It is translated as CASSSPGNTEAFF.

The V gene is TRBV11-2, the J gene TRBJ2-1; 13 nucleotides line up with TRBD2. CDR1 and CDR2 (germline): SGHAT, FQNNGV. Trimming took 5 bases from V and 8 from J; bases not matched to a gene: 6. CDR3 length equals 15 residues. CDR3 residues: CASSPGLAGTDEQFF. For the CDR3, the DNA is TGTGCCAGCAGCCCGGGACTAGCGGGAACGGATGAGCAGTTCTTC.

The chain links TRBV19 to TRBJ2-7, with D possibly being TRBD1 (6 bases). Germline-derived CDR1 and CDR2 are LNHDA and SQIVND (reference sequence). CDR3 length: 15 amino acids. V was shortened by 10 bases and J by 0 bases, with 19 bases between the two germline ends. This chain's CDR3 is CATSPGHKTSYEQYF. For the CDR3, the DNA is TGTGCCACCTCACCGGGACACAAAACCTCCTACGAGCAGTACTTC.

The rearrangement uses TRBV28 and TRBJ1-3, with TRBD1 matching over 9 bases. Germline lookup yields CDR1 MDHEN and CDR2 SYDVKM. This CDR3 is 14 amino acids long. The junction had 1 base not matched to a gene; V was cut back by 6 bases and J by 1 base. In DNA, the CDR3 is TGTGCCAGCAGCGGGACAGGGTCTGGAAACACCATATATTTT. This sequence encodes CASSGTGSGNTIYF.

The chain is built from TRBV7-9 and TRBJ2-7; a possible D gene is TRBD1 (5 bases). Germline CDR1 SEHNR, CDR2 FQNEAQ (reference sequence). The ends were cut back, 0 bases at V and 4 bases at J, with 13 bases in the middle. The CDR3 is made up of 15 amino acids. The DNA for the CDR3 is TGTGCCAGCAGCTTAGCGTCAGGGCAGGGTTACGAGCAGTACTTC. Protein sequence: CASSLASGQGYEQYF.

This chain links TRBV10-3 with TRBJ1-2; TRBD1 matches 10 bases. CDR3 size: 14 residues. The trim removed 7 bases at V and 5 bases at J, leaving 7 bases unmatched. CDR1 and CDR2 from the germline V gene are ENHRY and SYGVKD. The CDR3 region has the DNA TGTGCCATCAACCTGGACAGGGGGAGTTATGGCTACACCTTC. Its protein is CAINLDRGSYGYTF.

The chain uses TRBV10-3 and TRBJ1-3; 12 bases line up with TRBD1. Germline V gene sequence: CDR1 ENHRY, CDR2 SYGVKD. Trimming at V came to 6 bases and at J to 7 bases, leaving 22 bases not matched to a gene. There are 20 residues in the CDR3. The CDR3 sequence: CAISLGPGQGAKMTGNTIYF. CDR3 DNA: TGTGCCATCAGCCTAGGCCCGGGACAGGGGGCAAAGATGACAGGGAACACCATATATTTT.

The chain recombines TRBV7-2 with TRBJ2-3; 11 bases are shared with TRBD2. The CDR3 spans 17 residues. The germline CDR1 and CDR2 sequences are SGHTA and FQGNSA. The trim removed 4 bases at V and 4 bases at J, leaving 10 bases unmatched. The DNA of the CDR3 is TGTGCCAGCAGCTCCAAACTAGCGGGGGAGTACTCAGATACGCAGTATTTT. This codes for CASSSKLAGEYSDTQYF.

The chain is built from TRBV28 and TRBJ2-6; D unclear. The germline V gene has CDR1 MDHEN and CDR2 SYDVKM. CDR3 size: 15 residues. The V end was cut by 6 bases, the J end by 0 bases, with 9 bases between. As DNA, the CDR3 is TGTGCCAGCAGCCGACGGAGCTCTGGGGCCAACGTCCTGACTTTC. It yields the protein CASSRRSSGANVLTF.